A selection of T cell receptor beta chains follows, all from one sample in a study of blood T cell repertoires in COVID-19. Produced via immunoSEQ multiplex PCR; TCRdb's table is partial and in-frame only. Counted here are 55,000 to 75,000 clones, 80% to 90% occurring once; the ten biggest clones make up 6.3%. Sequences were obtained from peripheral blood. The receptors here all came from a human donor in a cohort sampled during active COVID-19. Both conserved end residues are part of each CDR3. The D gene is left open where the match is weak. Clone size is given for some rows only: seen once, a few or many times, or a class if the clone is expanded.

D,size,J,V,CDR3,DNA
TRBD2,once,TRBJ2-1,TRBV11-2,CASSLGSSGGPIQFF,TGTGCCAGCAGCTTAGGGAGTAGCGGGGGGCCCATTCAGTTCTTC
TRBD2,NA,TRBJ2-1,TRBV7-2,CASSLEGGRTYNEQFF,TGTGCCAGCAGCTTAGAGGGCGGGAGGACCTACAATGAGCAGTTCTTC
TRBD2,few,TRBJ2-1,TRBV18,CASSSGLADYNEQFF,TGTGCCAGCTCTTCCGGCCTAGCGGATTACAATGAGCAGTTCTTC
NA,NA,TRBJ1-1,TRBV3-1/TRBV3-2,CASSQGLGTEAFF,TGTGCCAGCAGCCAAGGTCTCGGCACTGAAGCTTTCTTT
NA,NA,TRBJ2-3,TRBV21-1,CASSKGGPTGSTDTQYF,TGTGCCAGCAGCAAAGGGGGCCCGACAGGTAGCACAGATACGCAGTATTTT
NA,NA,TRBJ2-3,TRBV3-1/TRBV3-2,CASSQREVGTDTQYF,TGTGCCAGCAGCCAAAGAGAGGTCGGCACAGATACGCAGTATTTT
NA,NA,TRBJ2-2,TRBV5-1,CASSLVPGSGELFF,TGCGCCAGCAGCTTGGTACCGGGGTCCGGGGAGCTGTTTTTT
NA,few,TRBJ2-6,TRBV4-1,CASSQDGGSAGANVLTF,TGCGCCAGCAGCCAAGATGGGGGGAGTGCTGGGGCCAACGTCCTGACTTTC
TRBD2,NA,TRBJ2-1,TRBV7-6,CASSSKGLAGGLGEQFF,TGTGCCAGCAGCTCGAAGGGACTAGCGGGGGGTTTAGGTGAGCAGTTCTTC
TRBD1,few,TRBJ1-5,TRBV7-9,CASSQDREYQPQHF,TGTGCCAGCAGCCAAGACAGGGAATATCAGCCCCAGCATTTT
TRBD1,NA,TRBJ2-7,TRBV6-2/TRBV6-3,CASSYSYGRDSSYEQYF,TGTGCCAGCAGTTACTCCTATGGCCGGGACAGCTCCTACGAGCAGTACTTC
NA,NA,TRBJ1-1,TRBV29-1,CSGGQSNTEAFF,TGCAGCGGAGGACAATCGAACACTGAAGCTTTCTTT
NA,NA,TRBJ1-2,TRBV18,CASSPDSVYGYTF,TGTGCCAGCTCACCCGACAGTGTTTATGGCTACACCTTC
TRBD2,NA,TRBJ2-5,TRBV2,CASRGRLAGNFQETQYF,TGTGCCAGCAGAGGGCGACTAGCGGGGAACTTCCAAGAGACCCAGTACTTC
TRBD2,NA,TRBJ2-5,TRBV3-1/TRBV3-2,CASSSPGLALYQETQYF,TGTGCCAGCAGCTCCCCGGGACTAGCGTTGTACCAAGAGACCCAGTACTTC
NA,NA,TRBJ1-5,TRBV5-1,CASSLGSGFNQPQHF,TGCGCCAGCAGCTTGGGCTCAGGGTTCAATCAGCCCCAGCATTTT
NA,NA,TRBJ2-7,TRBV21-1,CASSLFCMGRDEDSYEQYF,TGTGCCAGCAGCCTGTTCTGTATGGGGCGGGATGAAGACTCCTACGAGCAGTACTTC
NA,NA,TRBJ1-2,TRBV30,CAWEGSGYGYTF,TGTGCCTGGGAGGGGTCTGGCTATGGCTACACCTTC